One sample yielded the 27 T cell receptor beta chains listed below, sequenced in a study of response to subunit inactivated influenza vaccine. TCRdb used MiXCR to reprocess the RT-PCR reads, holding one entry per CDR3 protein. The table lists about 700,000 distinct CDR3 sequences, approximately 15% of them singletons, with less than 9% in the top ten. The input for sequencing was PBMCs from blood, taken 14 days before vaccination. These receptors originate from a man in his fifties who received an inactivated influenza vaccine.

This clonotype was counted between two and nine times. The J gene is TRBJ2-3, the V gene TRBV7-9, with 11 bases matching TRBD1. Trimming cost V 5 bases and J 4 bases; bases outside gene matches: 11. The V gene's germline CDR1 is SEHNR and CDR2 FQNEAQ (reference sequence). The CDR3 loop spans 17 amino acids. The CDR3 DNA reads as TGTGCCAGCAGCGGCTCCGGGACAGGGGGTAGGGCAGATACGCAGTATTTT. It translates to CASSGSGTGGRADTQYF.

This clonotype was found a few times. V gene TRBV3-1 combines with J gene TRBJ1-2; no clear D gene. The ends were cut back, 3 bases at V and 6 bases at J, with 11 bases in the middle. Germline CDR1 and CDR2: LGHDT and YNNKEL (reference sequence). This CDR3 comprises 13 residues. The DNA of the CDR3 is TGTGCCAGCAGCCACAGTGATTACGATGGCTACACCTTC. It encodes CASSHSDYDGYTF.

This clonotype appeared a few times. V usage is TRBV5-1 and J usage is TRBJ2-5, with D uncertain. The CDR3 is 14 amino acids. Germline CDR1 reads SGHRS; CDR2 reads YFSETQ. The V gene lost 3 bases and the J gene lost 4 bases, with 13 bases spanning the gap. CDR3 region: CASSSAPVGETQYF. The CDR3 DNA reads as TGCGCCAGCAGCTCCGCCCCCGTAGGAGAGACCCAGTACTTC.

This clonotype was counted a few times. The chain is built from TRBV4-3 and TRBJ2-3; TRBD1 aligns across 9 bases. V was pared by 3 bases and J by 3 bases, with 7 bases of the junction left unmatched. Per the germline V gene, CDR1 is LGHNA and CDR2 is YSLEER. The CDR3 consists of 16 residues. The CDR3 here is CASSQGLGTGTDTQYF. The CDR3 DNA reads TGCGCCAGCAGCCAGGGGCTGGGGACAGGGACAGATACGCAGTATTTT.

Only a few counts were recorded for this clonotype. CDR3 coding DNA: TGCGCCAGCAGCCAAGACCGACAGTGGTACGAGCAGTACTTC. Translation gives CASSQDRQWYEQYF. The chain has TRBV4-1 and TRBJ2-7, with a possible D match to TRBD1 (5 bases). Per germline, CDR1 MGHRA and CDR2 YSYEKL. The CDR3 is 14 residues long. V was cut by 0 bases and J by 4 bases, with 10 bases left in between.

This chain uses TRBV7-2 with TRBJ1-6, with D maybe TRBD1 (6 bases). This CDR3 contains 16 residues. V was clipped by 5 bases and J by 4 bases, with 15 bases between them. Germline V CDR1 and CDR2: SGHTA, FQGNSA. The CDR3 DNA sequence: TGTGCCAGCAGCCAGAGGGGGGGAAGGTATAATTCACCCCTCCACTTT. Protein: CASSQRGGRYNSPLHF. Based on the CDR3 plus reference TRBV7-2 and TRBJ1-6, the full variable domain is GAGVSQSPSNKVTEKGKDVELRCDPISGHTALYWYRQSLGQGLEFLIYFQGNSAPDKSGLPSDRFSAERTGGSVSTLTIQRTQQEDSAVYLCASSQRGGRYNSPLHFGNGTRLTVT.

The chain's CDR3 is CASTESRGRSYNEQFF. The CDR3 bases are TGTGCCAGCACCGAATCCCGCGGGAGATCGTACAATGAGCAGTTCTTC. The V and J genes are TRBV28 and TRBJ2-1; 7 bases line up with TRBD2. CDR1 MDHEN and CDR2 SYDVKM come from the germline V gene. This CDR3 has 16 amino acids. Germline trimming cut 7 bases from V and 4 bases from J; bases unmatched to any gene: 13.

This clonotype was found many times. V is TRBV14 and J is TRBJ2-3, with 8 positions matching TRBD2. J was trimmed by 5 bases and V by 1 base; bases with no gene match: 2. This CDR3 is 14 amino acids long. Germline V lookup: CDR1 SGHDN, CDR2 FVKESK. CDR3 coding DNA: TGTGCCAGCAGCCAAGCCGGGAGGGTAGATACGCAGTATTTT. Its translation is CASSQAGRVDTQYF.

The chain couples TRBV11-2 to TRBJ1-1; 8 bases line up with TRBD1. V lost 5 bases to trimming and J lost 4 bases; unmatched junction nucleotides: 12. The CDR3 has 16 amino acids. Looked up from germline, CDR1 is SGHAT and CDR2 is FQNNGV. Here the CDR3 reads CASSPRGRGLGTEAFF. In DNA, the CDR3 is TGTGCCAGCAGCCCGCGCGGCAGGGGGCTGGGCACTGAAGCTTTCTTT.

In its sample, this clonotype was seen a few times. V and J are TRBV7-2 and TRBJ2-5; 8 nucleotides agree with TRBD2. The J segment lost 5 bases and the V segment lost 6 bases, leaving 5 bases of the junction unmatched. Germline V gene lookup returns CDR1 SGHTA and CDR2 FQGNSA. The CDR3 loop spans 13 amino acids. The CDR3 protein is CASSTSGPETQYF. CDR3 sequence (DNA): TGTGCCAGCAGTACTAGCGGTCCCGAGACCCAGTACTTC.

This clonotype was seen a few times. V gene TRBV7-6 combines with J gene TRBJ2-5, with 7 bases identical to TRBD2. V was clipped by 5 bases and J by 3 bases; unmatched bases: 3. Per germline, CDR1 SGHVS and CDR2 FNYEAQ. This CDR3 has 13 residues. The CDR3 DNA reads TGTGCCAGCAGCCGGGGGGAGAAAGAGACCCAGTACTTC. This codes for CASSRGEKETQYF.

This clonotype was detected a few times. The rearrangement uses TRBV4-2 and TRBJ2-7; 8 bases are shared with TRBD2. The CDR3 spans 15 residues. The germline gives CDR1 LGHNA, CDR2 YNFKEQ. The V gene end was trimmed by 5 bases and the J gene end by 6 bases; junction bases not matched to a gene: 12. In nucleotides, the CDR3 is TGTGCCAGCAGCACTACAACGGGGGGGGGAGGCGAGCAGTACTTC. Translating it yields CASSTTTGGGGEQYF.

The V and J genes are TRBV27 and TRBJ1-4, with D unclear. The CDR3 consists of 15 residues. V was trimmed by 5 bases and J by 4 bases, leaving 14 bases between them. CDR1 and CDR2 from the germline V gene are MNHEY and SMNVEV (reference sequence). The CDR3: CASSPGRRLNEKLFF. The CDR3 bases are TGTGCCAGCAGTCCTGGGAGACGACTTAATGAAAAACTGTTTTTT.

The chain is built from TRBV6-5 and TRBJ2-3, with 9 bases lining up with TRBD1. After removal of 0 bases from V and 4 bases from J, the junction contained 8 bases not matched to a gene. This CDR3 comprises 17 residues. CDR1 MNHEY and CDR2 SVGAGI come from the germline V gene. The CDR3 DNA reads as TGTGCCAGCAGTTACTCTCCCCCGGGACAGGGACCAGATACGCAGTATTTT. It codes for CASSYSPPGQGPDTQYF.

V usage is TRBV5-1 and J usage is TRBJ1-4, with a possible D match to TRBD1 (5 bases). Deletions cut 3 bases from V and 4 bases from J, with 10 bases between. There are 14 residues in the CDR3. CDR1 and CDR2 (germline): SGHRS, YFSETQ. The CDR3 loop is CASSSGDLNEKLFF. CDR3 coding DNA: TGCGCCAGCAGCTCTGGGGACCTTAATGAAAAACTGTTTTTT.

This clonotype has just a few counts. This chain connects TRBV19 to TRBJ1-5; D not resolved. The CDR3 consists of 15 residues. Germline CDR1 reads LNHDA; CDR2 reads SQIVND (reference sequence). V dropped 7 bases and J dropped 4 bases, with 17 bases sitting between them. This CDR3 reads CASKQAHRLNQPQHF. The CDR3 DNA reads TGTGCCAGTAAGCAGGCCCACCGTCTGAATCAGCCCCAGCATTTT. The full variable domain, in which reference TRBV19 and TRBJ1-5 provide the parts outside the CDR3, is DGGITQSPKYLFRKEGQNVTLSCEQNLNHDAMYWYRQDPGQGLRLIYYSQIVNDFQKGDIAEGYSVSREKKESFPLTVTSAQKNPTAFYLCASKQAHRLNQPQHFGDGTRLSIL.

The rearrangement joins TRBV29-1 to TRBJ2-1, with D tentatively TRBD1 (6 bases). There are 11 residues in the CDR3. The V gene lost 6 bases and the J gene lost 6 bases, with 9 bases spanning the gap. Germline lookup yields CDR1 SQVTM and CDR2 ANQGSEA. The CDR3 DNA follows: TGCAGCGTATTAGGGGGCAATGAGCAGTTCTTC. It encodes CSVLGGNEQFF.

The genes are TRBV29-1 and TRBJ2-7; D remains unclear. This CDR3 region has 13 residues. Germline V gives CDR1 SQVTM, CDR2 ANQGSEA. For the CDR3, the DNA is TGCAGTGCTACCAAACAGTCGGCGGTAGAGCAGTACTTC. This sequence encodes CSATKQSAVEQYF.

This chain joins TRBV7-2 and TRBJ2-7, with D possibly being TRBD2 (6 bases). V lost 8 bases and J 4 bases, leaving 15 bases between the germline ends. The V gene's germline CDR1 is SGHTA and CDR2 FQGNSA. The CDR3 totals 13 residues. CDR3: CASGRLGAYEQYF. The CDR3 bases are TGTGCCAGCGGACGACTAGGAGCTTACGAGCAGTACTTC.

This clonotype was seen many times. The J gene is TRBJ2-7, the V gene TRBV4-2; maybe TRBD1 (5 bases). CDR1 and CDR2 (germline): LGHNA, YNFKEQ. The CDR3 spans 13 residues. V gave up 0 bases and J gave up 4 bases, with 7 bases separating them. The CDR3, as DNA: TGTGCCAGCAGCCAAGATGCAGGGTACGAGCAGTACTTC. Translation gives CASSQDAGYEQYF.

This rearrangement joins TRBV5-1 to TRBJ1-1; D uncertain. Trimming pared 0 bases from V and 3 bases from J, leaving 9 bases between. The CDR3 is 14 amino acids. The germline CDR1 and CDR2 sequences are SGHRS and YFSETQ. CDR3 DNA: TGCGCCAGCAGCTTGGATGTCCGGGACACTGAAGCTTTCTTT. It is translated as CASSLDVRDTEAFF.

The V call is TRBV7-2, the J call TRBJ2-3; TRBD2 matches 8 bases. This CDR3 has 17 amino acids. Germline CDR1 is SGHTA and CDR2 is FQGNSA. The V and J ends lost 3 bases and 5 bases, in that order; junction bases with no gene match: 13. Written as DNA, the CDR3 is TGTGCCAGCAGCTTCCGCGGACTAGCCCAGCTTAGAGATACGCAGTATTTT. It specifies CASSFRGLAQLRDTQYF.

The chain recombines TRBV10-1 with TRBJ2-7; possibly TRBD2 for D (6 bases). The germline V gene encodes CDR1 WNHNN and CDR2 SYGVQD (reference sequence). V shed 3 bases and J shed 6 bases, with 15 bases lying between them. This CDR3 region has 14 residues. DNA for the CDR3: TGCGCCAGCAGTGACTCCCTGGGGGAGGCCGAGCAGTACTTC. Protein sequence: CASSDSLGEAEQYF.

This clonotype was seen only a few times. The V and J genes are TRBV2 and TRBJ2-2; 9 bases align to TRBD2. The CDR3 sequence is 17 residues long. The germline gives CDR1 SNHLY, CDR2 FYNNEI. The trim removed 6 bases at V and 6 bases at J, leaving 14 bases unmatched. The CDR3: CASRGTGAGGRAGELFF. The CDR3 DNA reads as TGTGCCAGCAGAGGAACGGGAGCGGGAGGCCGTGCCGGGGAGCTGTTTTTT.

The chain combines TRBV5-1 with TRBJ2-1, with 9 nucleotides matching TRBD1. The trim removed 1 base at V and 4 bases at J, leaving 6 bases unmatched. Germline loops: CDR1 SGHRS, CDR2 YFSETQ. CDR3 length: 16 residues. Here the CDR3 reads CASSLLAGQGYNEQFF. CDR3 in DNA: TGCGCCAGCAGCTTGTTGGCGGGACAGGGATACAATGAGCAGTTCTTC.

The chain recombines TRBV24-1 with TRBJ2-2; 9 nucleotides match TRBD2. V shed 0 bases and J 2 bases; nucleotides not matched to a gene: 9. Germline-derived CDR1 and CDR2 are KGHDR and SFDVKD. The CDR3 extends over 19 amino acids. The CDR3: CATSDLGTSSTLNTGELFF. The CDR3 nucleotides are TGTGCCACCAGTGATTTGGGGACTAGCTCGACCCTTAACACCGGGGAGCTGTTTTTT.

The J gene is TRBJ2-7, the V gene TRBV6-1; possible D gene TRBD1, 6 bases. Deletions cut 7 bases from V and 0 bases from J, with 19 bases between. Germline V gene data show CDR1 as MNHNS and CDR2 as SASEGT. The CDR3 runs 16 residues. CDR3: CASTQPRQASSYEQYF. In DNA form, the CDR3 reads TGTGCCAGCACCCAACCCAGACAGGCTAGCTCCTACGAGCAGTACTTC.